The 27 T cell receptor beta chains listed next were all sequenced from one sample in a study of blood T cell repertoires in COVID-19. Assay used: immunoSEQ multiplex PCR; TCRdb lists only in-frame clones, some missing. This sample has roughly 150,000 clones; around 84% occur once, and the top ten carry approximately 8%. Sequencing was done on a sample of PBMCs or T cells enriched from blood (not recorded which). These receptor sequences come from a woman in her forties or fifties who had recovered from COVID-19.

J is TRBJ2-5 and V is TRBV29-1, with 9 bases aligning to TRBD2. Germline values: CDR1 SQVTM, CDR2 ANQGSEA. The CDR3 spans 14 residues. V lost 5 bases to trimming and J lost 1 base; unmatched junction nucleotides: 5. CDR3 sequence (DNA): TGCAGCGTTCTACCTAGCGGGACCCAAGAGACCCAGTACTTC. This translates into CSVLPSGTQETQYF.

The chain couples TRBV3-1 (or the pseudogene TRBV3-2) to TRBJ1-1, with D hard to call. CDR1 LGHDT and CDR2 YNNKEL come from the germline V gene (reference sequence). V was shortened by 4 bases and J by 0 bases, with 18 bases between the two germline ends. The CDR3 length is 17 residues. The CDR3 DNA reads TGTGCCAGCAGCCTCCGATGTATACAGAATATGAACACTGAAGCTTTCTTT. Amino acid sequence: CASSLRCIQNMNTEAFF.

This clone was detected ten times or more. The chain couples TRBV19 to TRBJ1-6; the D gene is possibly TRBD1 (5 bases). The V gene lost 5 bases and the J gene lost 9 bases, with 11 bases spanning the gap. This CDR3 is built from 13 residues. Germline assignment: CDR1 LNHDA and CDR2 SQIVND (reference sequence). The CDR3 spells CASSPRTFSPLHF. The DNA for the CDR3 is TGTGCCAGTAGTCCACGGACATTTTCACCCCTCCACTTT.

This clone was detected only a few times. The chain uses TRBV28 and TRBJ2-1; D unclear. This CDR3 has 11 residues. The V end was cut by 6 bases, the J end by 9 bases, with 9 bases between. CDR1 MDHEN and CDR2 SYDVKM come from the germline V gene. The CDR3 loop is CASSVFGEQFF. The CDR3 region has the DNA TGTGCCAGCAGCGTATTCGGTGAGCAGTTCTTC.

The V call is TRBV4-2, the J call TRBJ1-5, with D tentatively TRBD1 (6 bases). Germline V gives CDR1 LGHNA, CDR2 YNFKEQ. V lost 4 bases to trimming and J lost 7 bases, with 11 bases between them. The CDR3 consists of 13 residues. The CDR3 reads CASSRLQGQPQHF. The CDR3 region has the DNA TGTGCCAGCAGCCGGCTACAGGGACAGCCCCAGCATTTT.

The chain combines TRBV5-1 with TRBJ2-2; 9 bases align to TRBD2. The germline CDR1 and CDR2 sequences are SGHRS and YFSETQ. V was pared by 0 bases and J by 5 bases, with 5 bases of the junction left unmatched. The CDR3 is 16 amino acids. The CDR3 nucleotides read TGCGCCAGCAGCTTGGCATTGCTAGCGGGGACCGGGGAGCTGTTTTTT. This codes for CASSLALLAGTGELFF.

This clone occurred a few times. This CDR3 reads CASSPFSAGSTDTQYF. The CDR3 region has the DNA TGTGCCAGCTCACCTTTTTCCGCGGGAAGTACAGATACGCAGTATTTT. This chain joins TRBV18 and TRBJ2-3; D perhaps matches TRBD2 (6 bases). Germline assignment: CDR1 KGHSH and CDR2 LQKENI. V was pared by 3 bases and J by 3 bases, with 16 bases between. The CDR3 is 16 amino acids.

The V call is TRBV2, the J call TRBJ1-1, with D possibly TRBD1 on 6 matching bases. CDR1 SNHLY and CDR2 FYNNEI come from the germline V gene. The V gene lost 5 bases and the J gene lost 1 base, with 8 bases spanning the gap. CDR3 length: 13 residues. CDR3 sequence (DNA): TGTGCCAGCAGTAACAGGGAGAACACTGAAGCTTTCTTT. Translation: CASSNRENTEAFF. The full variable domain, rest sourced from reference TRBV2 and TRBJ1-1, is EPEVTQTPSHQVTQMGQEVILRCVPISNHLYFYWYRQILGQKVEFLVSFYNNEISEKSEIFDDQFSVERPDGSNFTLKIRSTKLEDSAMYFCASSNRENTEAFFGQGTRLTVV.

This CDR3 reads CATSRDRPGGGYEQYF. In DNA form, the CDR3 reads TGTGCCACCAGCAGAGATCGCCCCGGGGGTGGCTACGAGCAGTACTTC. V and J are TRBV15 and TRBJ2-7; D perhaps matches TRBD2 (6 bases). V dropped 0 bases and J dropped 3 bases, with 15 bases sitting between them. Germline lookup yields CDR1 LNHNV and CDR2 YYDKDF (reference sequence). This CDR3 has 16 amino acids.

The CDR3 reads CASSERGTYNEQFF. CDR3 nucleotide sequence: TGTGCCAGCAGCGAAAGGGGAACCTACAATGAGCAGTTCTTC. The chain joins TRBV14 to TRBJ2-1; D perhaps matches TRBD1 (5 bases). Germline V gives CDR1 SGHDN, CDR2 FVKESK. The CDR3 spans 14 residues. V was shortened by 5 bases and J by 2 bases, with 10 bases between the two germline ends.

The V gene is TRBV4-3, the J gene TRBJ1-1; D not certain. This CDR3 region has 17 residues. The V gene lost 1 base and the J gene lost 5 bases, with 20 bases spanning the gap. Per the germline V gene, CDR1 is LGHNA and CDR2 is YSLEER. The CDR3 sequence: CASSQGPGVPPRTEAFF. Here the CDR3 DNA reads TGCGCCAGCAGCCAAGGTCCCGGGGTCCCCCCGAGGACTGAAGCTTTCTTT.

The chain joins TRBV9 to TRBJ2-7, with TRBD1 as a possible D gene (6 bases). Trimming removed 4 bases from V and 3 bases from J, with 20 bases in between. The germline V gene has CDR1 SGDLS and CDR2 YYNGEE. The CDR3 totals 16 residues. The CDR3: CASSLDSGERIYEQYF. The CDR3 nucleotides are TGTGCCAGCAGCCTGGACTCAGGGGAGAGGATCTACGAGCAGTACTTC.

The V and J genes are TRBV10-3 and TRBJ2-7, with no clear D. CDR3 length: 14 amino acids. Looked up from germline, CDR1 is ENHRY and CDR2 is SYGVKD. Trimming cost V 10 bases and J 7 bases, with 23 bases left between them. The CDR3 sequence: CATSFTVARGEQYF. The CDR3 DNA follows: TGTGCCACCTCGTTCACTGTGGCTCGAGGAGAGCAGTACTTC.

V gene TRBV6-5 combines with J gene TRBJ1-2, with D tentatively TRBD1 (6 bases). V lost 1 base and J lost 6, with 9 bases in between. In germline, CDR1 is MNHEY, CDR2 SVGAGI. The CDR3 runs to 13 residues. The CDR3 protein is CASSYLSGDGYTF. The CDR3 DNA follows: TGTGCCAGCAGTTACTTGTCAGGGGATGGCTACACCTTC.

In this sample, this clone turned up once. The chain carries TRBV28 and TRBJ2-3; no firm D call. The CDR3 is 14 residues long. Trimming pared 5 bases from V and 2 bases from J, leaving 11 bases between. From germline, CDR1 is MDHEN and CDR2 SYDVKM. CDR3 in DNA: TGTGCCAGCAGTGGGCGTGCGTCCACAGATACGCAGTATTTT. Translation gives CASSGRASTDTQYF.

This clone was seen only once. In nucleotides, the CDR3 is TGTGCCAGCAGCCAAGCTCGGACTACTATCAAGCAGTACTTC. Its protein is CASSQARTTIKQYF. The chain has TRBV3-1 (or the pseudogene TRBV3-2) and TRBJ2-7, with D tentatively TRBD2 (6 bases). There are 14 residues in the CDR3. Germline CDR1 and CDR2: LGHDT and YNNKEL (reference sequence). Trimming removed 1 base from V and 8 bases from J, with 15 bases in between.

The genes are TRBV15 and TRBJ2-1, with TRBD2 matching over 8 bases. The germline V gene encodes CDR1 LNHNV and CDR2 YYDKDF (reference sequence). Germline trimming cut 3 bases from V and 6 bases from J; bases unmatched to any gene: 13. The CDR3 is made up of 17 amino acids. Here the CDR3 DNA reads TGTGCCACCAGCAGGGCCCTAGGGGGACTAGGGATCAATGAGCAGTTCTTC. It specifies CATSRALGGLGINEQFF.

This clone has just one count. J is TRBJ1-5 and V is TRBV19; D unresolved. The CDR3 consists of 16 residues. Germline CDR1 and CDR2: LNHDA and SQIVND (reference sequence). Trimming took off 2 bases at V and 2 bases at J, with 13 bases between the two ends. The CDR3 region is CASSILPGSGNQPQHF. CDR3 sequence (DNA): TGTGCCAGTAGTATACTCCCGGGGTCTGGCAATCAGCCCCAGCATTTT.

This chain joins TRBV5-6 and TRBJ1-3; no definite D call. Germline lookup yields CDR1 SGHDT and CDR2 YYEEEE. Trimming took off 4 bases at V and 9 bases at J, with 11 bases between the two ends. The CDR3 runs to 12 residues. The CDR3 sequence is CASSLLDTTIYF. The CDR3 nucleotides are TGTGCCAGCAGCCTCCTTGACACCACCATATATTTT.

The gene calls are TRBV5-1 and TRBJ1-4; 7 nucleotides match TRBD1. The CDR3 consists of 15 residues. The ends lost 0 bases at V and 2 bases at J; junction bases unmatched: 1. CDR1 and CDR2 from the germline V gene are SGHRS and YFSETQ. The CDR3 bases are TGCGCCAGCAGCTTGGAAGGGGGCACTAATGAAAAACTGTTTTTT. It specifies CASSLEGGTNEKLFF.

The V and J genes are TRBV29-1 and TRBJ1-2; 8 bases align to TRBD1. Germline trimming cut 7 bases from V and 7 bases from J; bases unmatched to any gene: 2. In germline, CDR1 is SQVTM, CDR2 ANQGSEA. The CDR3 loop spans 10 amino acids. Here the CDR3 DNA reads TGCAGCGCTGACAGGGGTGGCTACACCTTC. Translation gives CSADRGGYTF.

CDR3 region: CAISELTGEETQYF. CDR3 sequence (DNA): TGTGCCATCAGTGAGCTCACAGGGGAAGAGACCCAGTACTTC. The chain joins TRBV10-3 to TRBJ2-5, with 7 bases aligning to TRBD1. The CDR3 totals 14 residues. Germline CDR1 reads ENHRY; CDR2 reads SYGVKD. V gave up 2 bases and J gave up 3 bases; unmatched junction bases: 3.

The genes are TRBV5-1 and TRBJ2-2; a weak D match, TRBD1 (5 bases). Trimming stripped 0 bases from V and 2 bases from J, with 11 bases between. The CDR3 consists of 16 residues. Germline loops: CDR1 SGHRS, CDR2 YFSETQ. CDR3 bases: TGCGCCAGCAGCTTGGTAGCAGGGTCCAACACCGGGGAGCTGTTTTTT. Its protein product is CASSLVAGSNTGELFF.

The V and J genes are TRBV19 and TRBJ2-5; TRBD1 aligns across 7 bases. There are 15 residues in the CDR3. The germline V gene encodes CDR1 LNHDA and CDR2 SQIVND (reference sequence). Trimming cost V 5 bases and J 4 bases; bases outside gene matches: 10. In DNA form, the CDR3 reads TGTGCCAGTAGTGCCTACAGGGGTGCAGGAGAGACCCAGTACTTC. It is translated as CASSAYRGAGETQYF.

The gene calls are TRBV7-2 and TRBJ1-6; no definite D call. CDR3 length: 14 residues. V lost 4 bases, J lost 9 bases, and 13 bases lay in between. Germline V gene data show CDR1 as SGHTA and CDR2 as FQGNSA. This CDR3 is CASSSRGGFSPLHF. The CDR3, as DNA: TGTGCCAGCAGCTCCCGGGGTGGTTTTTCACCCCTCCACTTT.

The rearrangement uses TRBV6-6 and TRBJ1-2; 8 bases fit TRBD1. Trimming took 5 bases from V and 8 from J; bases not matched to a gene: 7. This CDR3 is 13 amino acids long. CDR1 is MNHNY and CDR2 is SVGAGI in the germline V gene (reference sequence). CDR3 nucleotides: TGTGCCAGCAGTGTCAGGGGGCGAGAAGGCTACACCTTC. Its protein is CASSVRGREGYTF.

The rearrangement links TRBV15 to TRBJ2-1, with TRBD2 identical over 13 bases. The CDR3 has 15 residues. The V gene end was trimmed by 5 bases and the J gene end by 7 bases; junction bases not matched to a gene: 5. Per the germline V gene, CDR1 is LNHNV and CDR2 is YYDKDF (reference sequence). The CDR3 region has the DNA TGTGCCACCAGCCCCGAACTAGCGGGAGGGAATGAGCAGTTCTTC. It translates to CATSPELAGGNEQFF.